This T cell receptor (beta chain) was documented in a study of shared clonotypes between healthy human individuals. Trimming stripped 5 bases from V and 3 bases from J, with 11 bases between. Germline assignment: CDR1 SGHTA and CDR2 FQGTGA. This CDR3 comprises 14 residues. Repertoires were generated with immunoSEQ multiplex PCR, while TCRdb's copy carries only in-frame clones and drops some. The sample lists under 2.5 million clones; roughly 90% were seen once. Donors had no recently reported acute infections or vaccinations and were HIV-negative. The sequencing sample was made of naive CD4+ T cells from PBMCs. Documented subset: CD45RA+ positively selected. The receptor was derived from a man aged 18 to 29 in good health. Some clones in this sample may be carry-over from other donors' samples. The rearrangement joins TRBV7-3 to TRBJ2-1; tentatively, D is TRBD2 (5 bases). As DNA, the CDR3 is TGTGCCAGCAGCGAAGGACTTCTCTACAATGAGCAGTTCTTC. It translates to CASSEGLLYNEQFF. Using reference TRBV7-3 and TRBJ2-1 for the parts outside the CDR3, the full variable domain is GAGVSQTPSNKVTEKGKYVELRCDPISGHTALYWYRQSLGQGPEFLIYFQGTGAADDSGLPNDRFFAVRPEGSVSTLKIQRTERGDSAVYLCASSEGLLYNEQFFGPGTRLTVL.